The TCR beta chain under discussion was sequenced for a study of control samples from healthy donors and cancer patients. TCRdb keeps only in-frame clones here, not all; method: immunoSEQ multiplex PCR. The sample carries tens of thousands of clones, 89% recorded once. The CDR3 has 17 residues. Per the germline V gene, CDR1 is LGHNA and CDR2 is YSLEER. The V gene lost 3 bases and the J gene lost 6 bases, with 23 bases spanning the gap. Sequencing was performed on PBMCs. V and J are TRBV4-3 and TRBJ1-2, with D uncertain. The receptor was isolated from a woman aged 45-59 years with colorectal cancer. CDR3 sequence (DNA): TGCGCCAGCAGCCATCATCCAATGAGGGTACCCCGTGATGGCTACACCTTC. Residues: CASSHHPMRVPRDGYTF.